This passage covers 2 T cell receptor beta chains from one sample sequenced in a study of cytomegalovirus exposure and HLA in healthy donors (TCRdb year 2017). The library was prepared using the immunoSEQ multiplex PCR assay. For the multiplex PCR, a mixture combining 60 forward primers for TCR Vbeta segments and 13 reverse primers for TCR Jbeta segments was used. The source is immuneACCESS, and TCRdb retained only in-frame sequences with V and J called. Part of the clones is not carried over; for the studies checked, unresolved V genes explain less than half of this, and the remainder is unexplained. In this sample the table shows about 120,000 clones, less than 85% of which occur a single time. The ten largest clones capture 7% to 9.5% of the sample. The specimen was PBMCs. All receptors derive from a man aged 25 to 40 in good health and CMV-seropositive.

The chain carries TRBV6-4 and TRBJ2-1; tentatively, D is TRBD2 (7 bases). This CDR3 has 16 amino acids. The V gene lost 6 bases and the J gene lost 4 bases, with 19 bases spanning the gap. Germline V lookup: CDR1 MRHNA, CDR2 SNTAGT. CDR3 nucleotides: TGTGCCAGCAGCGGCCTTGGGGGGGACAATTACAATGAGCAGTTCTTC. It encodes CASSGLGGDNYNEQFF.

This clone was detected once. The rearrangement links TRBV7-2 to TRBJ1-1, with 10 bases fitting TRBD1. The CDR3 totals 14 residues. J gave up 7 bases and V 4 bases, and 6 bases lay outside the gene matches. Germline CDR1 SGHTA, CDR2 FQGNSA. The CDR3 DNA sequence: TGTGCCAGCAGCTACGACAGGGGGCAGGGTGAAGCTTTCTTT. Its translation: CASSYDRGQGEAFF. Together with reference TRBV7-2 and TRBJ1-1, the CDR3 gives the full variable domain: GAGVSQSPSNKVTEKGKDVELRCDPISGHTALYWYRQSLGQGLEFLIYFQGNSAPDKSGLPSDRFSAERTGGSVSTLTIQRTQQEDSAVYLCASSYDRGQGEAFFGQGTRLTVV.